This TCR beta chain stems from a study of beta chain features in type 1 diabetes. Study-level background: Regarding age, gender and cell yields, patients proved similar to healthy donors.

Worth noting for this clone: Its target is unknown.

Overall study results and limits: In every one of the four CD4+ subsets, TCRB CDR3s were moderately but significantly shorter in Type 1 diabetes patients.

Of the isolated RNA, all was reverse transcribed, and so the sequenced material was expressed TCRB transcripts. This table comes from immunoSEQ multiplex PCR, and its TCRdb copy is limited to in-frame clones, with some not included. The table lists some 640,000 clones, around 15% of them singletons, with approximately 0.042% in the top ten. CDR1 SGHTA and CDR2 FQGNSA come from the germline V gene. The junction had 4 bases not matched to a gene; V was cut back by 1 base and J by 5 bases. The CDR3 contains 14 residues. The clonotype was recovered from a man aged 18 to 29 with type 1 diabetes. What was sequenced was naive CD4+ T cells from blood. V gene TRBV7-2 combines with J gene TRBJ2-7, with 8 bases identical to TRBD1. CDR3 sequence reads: CASSLGQGWHEQYF. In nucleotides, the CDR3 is TGTGCCAGCAGCTTAGGACAGGGGTGGCACGAGCAGTACTTC.